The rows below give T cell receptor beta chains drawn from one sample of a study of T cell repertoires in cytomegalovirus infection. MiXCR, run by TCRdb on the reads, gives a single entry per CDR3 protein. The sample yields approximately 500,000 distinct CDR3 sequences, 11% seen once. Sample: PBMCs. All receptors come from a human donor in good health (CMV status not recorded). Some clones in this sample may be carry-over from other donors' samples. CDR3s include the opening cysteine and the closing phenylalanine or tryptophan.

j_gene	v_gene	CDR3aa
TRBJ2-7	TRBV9	CASSVDPGGSYEQYF
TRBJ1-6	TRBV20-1	CSARGTGDNSPLHF
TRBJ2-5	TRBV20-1	CSAQPLGEETQYF
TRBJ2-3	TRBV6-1	CASGRPGQGDTDTQSF
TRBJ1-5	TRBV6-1	CASSSDREWQPQHF
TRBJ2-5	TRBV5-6	CASSRLVQETQYF
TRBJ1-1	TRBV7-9	CASSSRGGLENTEAFF
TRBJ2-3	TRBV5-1	CASRSSGAQAADTQYF
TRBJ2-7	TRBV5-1	CASSLGFTGEQYF
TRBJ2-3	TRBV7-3	CASSLTGDRSHDTQYF
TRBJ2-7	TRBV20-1	CSAFRATYEQNF
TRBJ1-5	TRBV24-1	CATSEPSTGQPQHF
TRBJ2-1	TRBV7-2	CASSSGLAVAYNEQFF
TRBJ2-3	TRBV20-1	CSASIMGVRRTDTQYF
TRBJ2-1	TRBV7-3	CASSLVASGNNEQFF
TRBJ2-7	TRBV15	CATSSGLAGGLHEQYF
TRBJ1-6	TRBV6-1	CASSPGTAYNSPLHF
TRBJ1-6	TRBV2	CASSEQYNSPLHF
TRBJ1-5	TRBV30	CAWKAGISNQPQHF
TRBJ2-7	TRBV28	CASSRSVGQRDEQYF
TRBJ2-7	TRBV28	CASSPPTYRDRVVYEQYF
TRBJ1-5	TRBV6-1	CASSREHAGNQPQHF
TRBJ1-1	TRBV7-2	CASSSQVGGTEAFF
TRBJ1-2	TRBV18	CASSEGSGYTF
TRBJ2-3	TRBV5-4	CASSSIAPDTQYF
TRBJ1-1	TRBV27	CASSGVNREAFF
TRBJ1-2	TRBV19	CASSPGQSIRTNYGYTF
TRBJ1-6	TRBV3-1	CASSPTGFNSPLHF
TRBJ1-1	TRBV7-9	CASTPFTHDTEAFF
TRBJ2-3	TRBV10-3	CASAVREFTDTQYF
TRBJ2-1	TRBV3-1	CASRQTSGGTSIGNEQFF
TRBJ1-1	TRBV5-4	CASSLGPEERMYDTEAFF
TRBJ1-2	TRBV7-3	CASSDVQDRGRDGYTF
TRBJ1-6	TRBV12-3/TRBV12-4	CASSSSPGAISPLHF
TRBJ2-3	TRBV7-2	CASSWGGGLTDTQYF
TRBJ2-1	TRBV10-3	CAISPLSGVLNEQFF
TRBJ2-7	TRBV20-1	CSAKLTGAPRDQYF
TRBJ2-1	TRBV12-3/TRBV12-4	CASNGHLNEQFF
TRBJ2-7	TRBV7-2	CASSLAGGVDEQYF
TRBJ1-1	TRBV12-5	CASGTARDDTEAFF
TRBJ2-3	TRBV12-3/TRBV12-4	CASSLGAGLVDTQYF
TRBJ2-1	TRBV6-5	CASGTGTGYEQFF
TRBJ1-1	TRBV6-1	CATGWNTEAFF
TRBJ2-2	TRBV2	CASRGQGAAGELFF
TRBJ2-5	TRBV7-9	CASSLNGQGQTQYF
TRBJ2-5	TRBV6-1	CASSRGTQIRETQYF
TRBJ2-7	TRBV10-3	CAIKGPEGQGNYEQYF
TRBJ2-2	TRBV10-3	CAIREGANTGELFF
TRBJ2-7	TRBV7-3	CASSPGSGRANEQYF
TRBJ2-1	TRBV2	CASSEALAGDSPFF
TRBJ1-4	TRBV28	CASSSGTGVTTNEKLFF
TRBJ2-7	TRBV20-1	CSARDQTSYSYEQYF
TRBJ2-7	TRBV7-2	CASSSEWSEQYF
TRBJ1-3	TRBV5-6	CASSRTGRNTIYF
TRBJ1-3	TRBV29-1	CSVVGTSGNTIYF
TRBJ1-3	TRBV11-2	CASSAGPNSSGNTIYF
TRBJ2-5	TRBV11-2	CASSLDPSATQYF
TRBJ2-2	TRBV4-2	CASSQDRSSGLTGELFF